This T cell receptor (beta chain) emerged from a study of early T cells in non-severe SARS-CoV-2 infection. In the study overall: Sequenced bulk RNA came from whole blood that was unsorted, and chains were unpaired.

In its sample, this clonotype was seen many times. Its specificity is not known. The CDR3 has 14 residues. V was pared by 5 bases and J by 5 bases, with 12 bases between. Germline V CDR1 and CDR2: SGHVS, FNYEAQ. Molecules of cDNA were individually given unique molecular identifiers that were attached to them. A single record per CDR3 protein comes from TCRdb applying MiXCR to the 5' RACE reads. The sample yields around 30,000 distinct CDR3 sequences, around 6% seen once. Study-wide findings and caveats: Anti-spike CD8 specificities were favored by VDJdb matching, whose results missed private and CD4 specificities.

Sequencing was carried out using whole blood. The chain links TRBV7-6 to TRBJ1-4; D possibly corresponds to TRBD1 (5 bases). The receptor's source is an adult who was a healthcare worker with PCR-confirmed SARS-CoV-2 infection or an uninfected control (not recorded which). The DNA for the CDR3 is TGTGCCAGCAGCATCTCGGGGACCAATGAAAAACTGTTTTTT. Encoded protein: CASSISGTNEKLFF.